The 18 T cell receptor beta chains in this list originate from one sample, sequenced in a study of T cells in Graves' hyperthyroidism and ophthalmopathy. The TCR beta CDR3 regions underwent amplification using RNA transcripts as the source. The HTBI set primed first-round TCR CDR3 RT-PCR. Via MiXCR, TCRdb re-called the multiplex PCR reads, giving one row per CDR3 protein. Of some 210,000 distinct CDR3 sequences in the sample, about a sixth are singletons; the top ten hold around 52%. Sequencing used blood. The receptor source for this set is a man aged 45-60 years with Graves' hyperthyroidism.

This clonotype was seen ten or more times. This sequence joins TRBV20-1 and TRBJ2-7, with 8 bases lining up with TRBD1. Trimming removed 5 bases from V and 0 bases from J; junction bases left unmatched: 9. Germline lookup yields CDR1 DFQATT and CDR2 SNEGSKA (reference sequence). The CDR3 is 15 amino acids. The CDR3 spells CSAYSGQGVSYEQYF. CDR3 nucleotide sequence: TGCAGTGCTTACTCTGGACAGGGCGTCTCCTACGAGCAGTACTTC.

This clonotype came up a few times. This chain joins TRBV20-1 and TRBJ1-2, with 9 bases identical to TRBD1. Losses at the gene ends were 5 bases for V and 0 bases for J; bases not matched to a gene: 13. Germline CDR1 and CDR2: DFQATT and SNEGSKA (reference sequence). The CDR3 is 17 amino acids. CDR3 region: CSALPPGQGGPNYGYTF. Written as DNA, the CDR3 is TGCAGTGCTCTCCCCCCGGGACAGGGTGGGCCTAACTATGGCTACACCTTC.

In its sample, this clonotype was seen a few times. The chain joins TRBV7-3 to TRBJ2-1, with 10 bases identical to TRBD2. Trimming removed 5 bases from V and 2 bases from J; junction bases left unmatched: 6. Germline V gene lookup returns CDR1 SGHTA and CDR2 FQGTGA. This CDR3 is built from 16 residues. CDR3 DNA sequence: TGTGCCAGCAGCGCTAGCGGGGGCACAACCTACAATGAGCAGTTCTTC. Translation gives CASSASGGTTYNEQFF.

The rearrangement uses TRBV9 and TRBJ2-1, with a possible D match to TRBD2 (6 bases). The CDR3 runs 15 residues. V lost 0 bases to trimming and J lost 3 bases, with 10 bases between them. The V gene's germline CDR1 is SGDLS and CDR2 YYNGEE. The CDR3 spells CASSVAGDFYNEQFF. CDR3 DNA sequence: TGTGCCAGCAGCGTAGCGGGAGACTTCTACAATGAGCAGTTCTTC.

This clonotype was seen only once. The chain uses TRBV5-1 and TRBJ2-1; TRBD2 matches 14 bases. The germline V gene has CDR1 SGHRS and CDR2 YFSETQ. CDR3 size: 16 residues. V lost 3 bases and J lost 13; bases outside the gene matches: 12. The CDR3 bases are TGCGCCAGCAGCTCCCGAGGTGGGACTAGCGGGAGAAAACAGTTCTTC. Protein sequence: CASSSRGGTSGRKQFF.

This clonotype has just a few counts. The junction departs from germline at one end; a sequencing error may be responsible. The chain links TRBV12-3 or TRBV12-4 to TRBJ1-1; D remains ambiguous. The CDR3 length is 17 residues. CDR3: CAGSSGVIDYMNTEAFF. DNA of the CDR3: TGTGCCGGCAGTTCTGGGGTAATAGACTATATGAACACTGAAGCTTTCTTT.

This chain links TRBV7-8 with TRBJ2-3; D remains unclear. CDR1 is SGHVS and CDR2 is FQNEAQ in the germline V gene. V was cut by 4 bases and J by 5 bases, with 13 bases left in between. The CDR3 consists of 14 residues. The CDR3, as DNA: TGTGCCAGCAGCTACCAGGCGCTCGGAGATACGCAGTATTTT. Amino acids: CASSYQALGDTQYF.

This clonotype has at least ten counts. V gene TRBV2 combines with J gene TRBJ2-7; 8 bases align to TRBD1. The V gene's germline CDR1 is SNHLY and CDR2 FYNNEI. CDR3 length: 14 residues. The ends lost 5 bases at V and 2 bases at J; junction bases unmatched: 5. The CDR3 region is CASSPGTGAYEQYF. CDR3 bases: TGTGCCAGCAGTCCCGGGACAGGCGCCTACGAGCAGTACTTC. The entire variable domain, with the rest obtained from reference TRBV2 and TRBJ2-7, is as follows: EPEVTQTPSHQVTQMGQEVILRCVPISNHLYFYWYRQILGQKVEFLVSFYNNEISEKSEIFDDQFSVERPDGSNFTLKIRSTKLEDSAMYFCASSPGTGAYEQYFGPGTRLTVT.

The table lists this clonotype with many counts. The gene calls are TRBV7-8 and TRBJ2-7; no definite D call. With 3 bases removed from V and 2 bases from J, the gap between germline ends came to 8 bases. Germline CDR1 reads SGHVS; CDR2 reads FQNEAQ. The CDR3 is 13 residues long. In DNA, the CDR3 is TGTGCCAGCAGCTTCACCGATACCTACGAGCAGTACTTC. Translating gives CASSFTDTYEQYF.

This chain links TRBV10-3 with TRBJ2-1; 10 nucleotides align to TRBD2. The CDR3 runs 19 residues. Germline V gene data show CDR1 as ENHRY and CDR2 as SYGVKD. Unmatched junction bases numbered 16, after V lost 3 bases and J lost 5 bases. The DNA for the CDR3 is TGTGCCATCAGTGAACCCGTGGTCAGCGGGAGGGCCAACAACAATGAGCAGTTCTTC. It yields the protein CAISEPVVSGRANNNEQFF.

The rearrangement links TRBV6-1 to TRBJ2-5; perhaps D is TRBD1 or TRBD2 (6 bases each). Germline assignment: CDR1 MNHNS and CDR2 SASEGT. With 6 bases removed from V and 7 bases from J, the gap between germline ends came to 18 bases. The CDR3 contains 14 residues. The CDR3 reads CASREGHRAGTQYF. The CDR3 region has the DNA TGTGCCAGCAGGGAGGGCCACAGGGCCGGGACCCAGTACTTC.

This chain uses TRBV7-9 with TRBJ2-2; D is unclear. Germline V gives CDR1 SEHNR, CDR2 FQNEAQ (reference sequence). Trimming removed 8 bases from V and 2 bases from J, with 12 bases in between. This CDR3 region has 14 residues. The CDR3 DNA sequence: TGTGCCAGCGTTCGGCCGGATAACACCGGGGAGCTGTTTTTT. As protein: CASVRPDNTGELFF.

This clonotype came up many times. The CDR3 spells CAWDRAAGNTIYF. The CDR3 coding sequence is TGTGCCTGGGACAGGGCGGCTGGAAACACCATATATTTT. The chain recombines TRBV30 with TRBJ1-3; 7 bases are shared with TRBD1. The CDR3 contains 13 residues. Per the germline V gene, CDR1 is GTSNPN and CDR2 is SVGIG (reference sequence). V lost 5 bases to trimming and J lost 2 bases; unmatched junction nucleotides: 3.

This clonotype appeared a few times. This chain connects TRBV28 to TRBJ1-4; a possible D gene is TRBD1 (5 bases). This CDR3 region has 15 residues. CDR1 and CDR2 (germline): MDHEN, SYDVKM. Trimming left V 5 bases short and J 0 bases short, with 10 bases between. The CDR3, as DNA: TGTGCCAGCAGTACTGACAGTGCAACTAATGAAAAACTGTTTTTT. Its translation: CASSTDSATNEKLFF.

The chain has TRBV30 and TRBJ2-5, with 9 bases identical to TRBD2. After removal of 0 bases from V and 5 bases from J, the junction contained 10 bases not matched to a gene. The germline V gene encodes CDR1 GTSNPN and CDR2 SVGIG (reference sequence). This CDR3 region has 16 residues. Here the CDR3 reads CAWSVLAGGPRETQYF. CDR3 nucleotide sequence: TGTGCCTGGAGTGTACTTGCGGGAGGGCCGAGGGAGACCCAGTACTTC.

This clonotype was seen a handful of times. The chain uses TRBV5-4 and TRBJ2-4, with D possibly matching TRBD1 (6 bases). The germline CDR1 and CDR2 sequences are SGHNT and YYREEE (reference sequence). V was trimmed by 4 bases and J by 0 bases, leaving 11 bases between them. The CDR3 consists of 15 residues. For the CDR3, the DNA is TGTGCCAGCAGCCCGGACAGTCTAGCCAAAAACATTCAGTACTTC. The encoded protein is CASSPDSLAKNIQYF. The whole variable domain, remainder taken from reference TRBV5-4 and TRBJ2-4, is ETGVTQSPTHLIKTRGQQVTLRCSSQSGHNTVSWYQQALGQGPQFIFQYYREEENGRGNFPPRFSGLQFPNYSSELNVNALELDDSALYLCASSPDSLAKNIQYFGAGTRLSVL.

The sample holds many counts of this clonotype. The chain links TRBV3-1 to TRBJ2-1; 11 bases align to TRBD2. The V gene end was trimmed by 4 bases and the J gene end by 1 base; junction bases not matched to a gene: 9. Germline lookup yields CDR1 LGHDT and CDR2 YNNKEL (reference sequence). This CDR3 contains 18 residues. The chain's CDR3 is CASSPPPSGRQSYNEQFF. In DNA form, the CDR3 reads TGTGCCAGCAGCCCCCCCCCTAGCGGGAGGCAATCCTACAATGAGCAGTTCTTC.

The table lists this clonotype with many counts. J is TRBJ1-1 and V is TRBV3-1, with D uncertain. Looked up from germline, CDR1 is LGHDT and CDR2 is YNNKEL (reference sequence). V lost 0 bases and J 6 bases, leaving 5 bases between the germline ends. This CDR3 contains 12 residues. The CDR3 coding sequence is TGTGCCAGCAGCCAAGAAGACTCTGAAGCTTTCTTT. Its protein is CASSQEDSEAFF.